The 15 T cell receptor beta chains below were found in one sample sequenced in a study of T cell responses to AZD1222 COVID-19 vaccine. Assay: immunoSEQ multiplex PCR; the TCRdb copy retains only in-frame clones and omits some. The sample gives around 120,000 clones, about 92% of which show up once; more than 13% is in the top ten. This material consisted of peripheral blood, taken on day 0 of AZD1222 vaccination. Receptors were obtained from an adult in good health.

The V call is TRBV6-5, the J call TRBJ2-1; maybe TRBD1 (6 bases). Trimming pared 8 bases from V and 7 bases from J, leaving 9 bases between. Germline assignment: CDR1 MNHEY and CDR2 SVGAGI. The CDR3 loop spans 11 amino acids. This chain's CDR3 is CASVQGNEQFF. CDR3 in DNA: TGTGCCAGCGTACAGGGAAATGAGCAGTTCTTC.

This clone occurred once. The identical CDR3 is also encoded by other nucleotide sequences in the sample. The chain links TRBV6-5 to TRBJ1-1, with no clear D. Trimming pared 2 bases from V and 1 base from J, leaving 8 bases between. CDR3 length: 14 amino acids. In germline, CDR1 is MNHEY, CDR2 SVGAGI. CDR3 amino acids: CASSYGRANTEAFF. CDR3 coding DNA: TGTGCCAGCAGTTACGGTCGAGCGAACACTGAAGCTTTCTTT.

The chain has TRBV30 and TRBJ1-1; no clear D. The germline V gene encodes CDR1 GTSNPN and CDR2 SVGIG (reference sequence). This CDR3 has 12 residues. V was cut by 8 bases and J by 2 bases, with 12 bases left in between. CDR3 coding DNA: TGTGCCGGGCGGCGGTCAAACACTGAAGCTTTCTTT. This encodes CAGRRSNTEAFF.

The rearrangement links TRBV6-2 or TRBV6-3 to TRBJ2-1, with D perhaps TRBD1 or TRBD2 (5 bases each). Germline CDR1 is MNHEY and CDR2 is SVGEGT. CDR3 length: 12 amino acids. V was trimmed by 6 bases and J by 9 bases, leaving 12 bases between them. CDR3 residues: CASSRRGVEQFF. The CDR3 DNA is TGTGCCAGCAGCCGTAGGGGAGTTGAGCAGTTCTTC.

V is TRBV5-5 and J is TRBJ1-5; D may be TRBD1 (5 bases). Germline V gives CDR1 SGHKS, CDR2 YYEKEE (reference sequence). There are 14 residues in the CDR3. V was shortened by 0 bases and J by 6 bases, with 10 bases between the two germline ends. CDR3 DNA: TGTGCCAGCAGCTTGGGGCAGGGCGGTCAGCCCCAGCATTTT. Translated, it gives CASSLGQGGQPQHF.

CDR3 in amino acids: CATSDIGGSRGSGSRWETQYF. DNA of the CDR3: TGTGCCACCAGTGACATCGGGGGTAGCAGGGGTAGCGGGAGCAGATGGGAGACCCAGTACTTC. The chain couples TRBV24-1 to TRBJ2-5, with 9 bases lining up with TRBD2. The ends lost 4 bases at V and 5 bases at J; junction bases unmatched: 25. The germline V gene has CDR1 KGHDR and CDR2 SFDVKD. The CDR3 sequence is 21 residues long.

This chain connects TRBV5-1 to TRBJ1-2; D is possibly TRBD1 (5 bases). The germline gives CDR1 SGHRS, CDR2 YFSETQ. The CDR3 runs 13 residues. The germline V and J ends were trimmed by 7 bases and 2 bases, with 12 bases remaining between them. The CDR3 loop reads CASSREGNYGYTF. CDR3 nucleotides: TGCGCCAGCTCGAGAGAGGGGAACTATGGCTACACCTTC.

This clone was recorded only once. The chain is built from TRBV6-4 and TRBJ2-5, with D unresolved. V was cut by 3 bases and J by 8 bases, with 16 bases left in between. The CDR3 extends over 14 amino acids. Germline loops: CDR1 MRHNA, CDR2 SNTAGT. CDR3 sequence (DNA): TGTGCCAGCAGTGAAAAAGGACGACATTCTACCCAGTACTTC. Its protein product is CASSEKGRHSTQYF.

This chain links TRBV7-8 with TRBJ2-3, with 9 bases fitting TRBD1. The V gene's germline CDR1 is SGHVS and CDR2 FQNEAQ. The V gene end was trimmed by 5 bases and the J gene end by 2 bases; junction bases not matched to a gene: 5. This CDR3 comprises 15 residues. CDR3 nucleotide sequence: TGTGCCAGCAGCCCCGTACAGGGGGCCACAGATACGCAGTATTTT. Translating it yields CASSPVQGATDTQYF.

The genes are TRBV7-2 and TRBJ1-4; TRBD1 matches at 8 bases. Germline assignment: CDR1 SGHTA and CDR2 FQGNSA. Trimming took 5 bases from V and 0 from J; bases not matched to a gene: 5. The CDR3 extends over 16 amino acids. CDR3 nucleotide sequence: TGTGCCAGCAGCGATAGGACAGGGTCAACTAATGAAAAACTGTTTTTT. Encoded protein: CASSDRTGSTNEKLFF.

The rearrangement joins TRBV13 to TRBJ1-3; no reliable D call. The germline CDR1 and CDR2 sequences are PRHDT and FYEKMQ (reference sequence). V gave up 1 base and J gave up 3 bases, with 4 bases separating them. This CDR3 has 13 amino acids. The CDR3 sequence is CASSLVGGNTIYF. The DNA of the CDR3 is TGTGCCAGCAGCTTAGTGGGTGGAAACACCATATATTTT.

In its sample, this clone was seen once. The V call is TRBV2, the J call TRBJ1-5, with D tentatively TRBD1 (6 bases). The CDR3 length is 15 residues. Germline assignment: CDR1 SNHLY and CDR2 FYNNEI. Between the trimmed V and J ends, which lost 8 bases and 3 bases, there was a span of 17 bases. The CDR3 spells CASRRGAFDNQPQHF. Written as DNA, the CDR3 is TGTGCCAGCCGGCGGGGGGCGTTTGACAATCAGCCCCAGCATTTT.

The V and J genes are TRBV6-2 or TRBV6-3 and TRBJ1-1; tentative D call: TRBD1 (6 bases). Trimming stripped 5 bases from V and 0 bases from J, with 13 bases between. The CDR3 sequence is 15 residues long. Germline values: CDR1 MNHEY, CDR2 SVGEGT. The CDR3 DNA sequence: TGTGCCAGCAGTCGACAGGTCACCATGAACACTGAAGCTTTCTTT. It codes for CASSRQVTMNTEAFF.

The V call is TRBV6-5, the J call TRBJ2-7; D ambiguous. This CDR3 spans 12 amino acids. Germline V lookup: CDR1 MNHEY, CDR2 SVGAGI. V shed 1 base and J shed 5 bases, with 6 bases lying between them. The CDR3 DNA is TGTGCCAGCAGTTACTTCGAGGACGAGCAGTACTTC. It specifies CASSYFEDEQYF.

The CDR3 nucleotides read TGTGCCAGCAGCCCCCTCGGGACGGGGTATGGCTACACCTTC. As protein: CASSPLGTGYGYTF. This sequence joins TRBV27 and TRBJ1-2; TRBD1 might be the D (5 bases). Germline loops: CDR1 MNHEY, CDR2 SMNVEV (reference sequence). The germline V and J ends were trimmed by 6 bases and 5 bases, with 16 bases remaining between them. The CDR3 totals 14 residues.